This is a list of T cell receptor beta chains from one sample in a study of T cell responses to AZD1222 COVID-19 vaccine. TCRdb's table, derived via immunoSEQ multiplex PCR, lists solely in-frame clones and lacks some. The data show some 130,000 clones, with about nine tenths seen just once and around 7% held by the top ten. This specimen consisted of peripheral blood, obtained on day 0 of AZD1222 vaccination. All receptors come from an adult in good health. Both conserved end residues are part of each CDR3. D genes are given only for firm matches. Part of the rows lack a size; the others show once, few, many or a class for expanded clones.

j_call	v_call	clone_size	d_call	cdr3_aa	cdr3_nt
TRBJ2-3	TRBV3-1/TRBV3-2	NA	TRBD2	CASSFTSGSRHTQYF	TGTGCCAGCAGCTTTACTAGCGGGTCACGCCATACGCAGTATTTT
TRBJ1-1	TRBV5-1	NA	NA	CASSPQGSAQTEAFF	TGCGCCAGCAGCCCCCAGGGCTCGGCTCAAACTGAAGCTTTCTTT
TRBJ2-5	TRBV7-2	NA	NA	CASSSGAPGGETQYF	TGTGCCAGCAGCTCCGGGGCTCCTGGGGGAGAGACCCAGTACTTC
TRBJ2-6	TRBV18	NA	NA	CASSPLAQADSGANVLTF	TGTGCCAGCTCACCACTCGCACAGGCTGACTCTGGGGCCAACGTCCTGACTTTC
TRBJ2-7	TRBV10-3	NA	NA	CAISLGGPSSIDEQYF	TGTGCCATCAGTTTAGGGGGGCCTTCTTCAATCGACGAGCAGTACTTC
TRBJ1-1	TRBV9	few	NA	CASSVGGTLNTEAFF	TGTGCCAGCAGCGTAGGGGGCACACTGAACACTGAAGCTTTCTTT
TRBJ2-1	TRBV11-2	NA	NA	CASTQGGSTSFYNEQFF	TGTGCCAGCACCCAAGGAGGCAGCACGAGTTTTTACAATGAGCAGTTCTTC
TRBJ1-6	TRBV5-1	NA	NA	CASSLENSPLHF	TGCGCCAGCAGCTTGGAAAATTCACCCCTCCACTTT
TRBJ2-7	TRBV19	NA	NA	CASSFSGTPSYEQYF	TGTGCCAGTAGTTTTTCCGGGACGCCTTCCTACGAGCAGTACTTC
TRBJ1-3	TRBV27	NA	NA	CASSLSHGNTIYF	TGTGCCAGCAGTTTAAGCCACGGAAACACCATATATTTT
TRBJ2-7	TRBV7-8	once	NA	CASSLDILYEQYF	TGTGCCAGCAGCTTAGACATACTGTACGAGCAGTACTTC
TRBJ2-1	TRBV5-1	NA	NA	CASSPPTRSGDEQFF	TGCGCCAGCAGCCCCCCGACCAGATCGGGCGATGAGCAGTTCTTC
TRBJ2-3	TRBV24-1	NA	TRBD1	CATRSDRIDTQYF	TGTGCCACCCGATCGGACAGGATAGATACGCAGTATTTT
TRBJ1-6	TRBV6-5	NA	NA	CASGPFSSYNSPLHF	TGTGCCAGCGGGCCCTTTAGCTCCTATAATTCACCCCTCCACTTT
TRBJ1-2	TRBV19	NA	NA	CASSPLPGANGYTF	TGTGCCAGTAGTCCCCTACCGGGCGCTAATGGCTACACCTTC
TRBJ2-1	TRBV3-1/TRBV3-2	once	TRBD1	CASSRGTGQVEQFF	TGTGCCAGCAGCCGAGGGACAGGGCAGGTTGAGCAGTTCTTC
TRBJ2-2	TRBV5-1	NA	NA	CASSLLGENTGELFF	TGCGCCAGCAGCTTGTTGGGTGAGAACACCGGGGAGCTGTTTTTT
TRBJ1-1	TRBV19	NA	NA	CATRTAGKNTEAFF	TGTGCCACCCGGACTGCGGGCAAGAACACTGAAGCTTTCTTT
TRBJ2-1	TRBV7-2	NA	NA	CASSLDGSYNEQFF	TGTGCCAGCAGCTTAGATGGCAGCTACAATGAGCAGTTCTTC
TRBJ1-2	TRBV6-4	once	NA	CASSDRGMTYGYTF	TGTGCCAGCAGTGACAGGGGAATGACCTATGGCTACACCTTC
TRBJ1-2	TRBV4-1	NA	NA	CASSQVRAHGYTF	TGCGCCAGCAGCCAAGTGAGGGCCCATGGCTACACCTTC
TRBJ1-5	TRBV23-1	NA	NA	CASRPRWDGIYQPQHF	TGCGCCAGCAGACCCAGGTGGGACGGCATTTATCAGCCCCAGCATTTT
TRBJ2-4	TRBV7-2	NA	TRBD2	CASSTTSGAGGKNIQYF	TGTGCCAGCAGCACTACTAGCGGGGCTGGGGGCAAAAACATTCAGTACTTC
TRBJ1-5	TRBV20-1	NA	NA	CSASRRVLRHQPQHF	TGCAGTGCTAGTCGAAGGGTACTGCGTCATCAGCCCCAGCATTTT
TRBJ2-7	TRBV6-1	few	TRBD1	CASSEARISGTAYEQYF	TGTGCCAGCAGTGAAGCGCGAATCTCCGGGACAGCCTACGAGCAGTACTTC
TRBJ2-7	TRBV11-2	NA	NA	CASRWVSTYEQYF	TGTGCCAGCAGGTGGGTCTCGACTTACGAGCAGTACTTC
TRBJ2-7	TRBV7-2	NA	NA	CASTIPGPPTYEQYF	TGTGCCAGCACCATTCCCGGGCCTCCGACCTACGAGCAGTACTTC
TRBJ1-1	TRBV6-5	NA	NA	CASSYDRPNTEAFF	TGTGCCAGCAGCTACGACAGGCCTAACACTGAAGCTTTCTTT
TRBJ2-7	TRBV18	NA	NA	CASSPKVAYEQYF	TGTGCCAGCTCACCGAAGGTCGCCTACGAGCAGTACTTC
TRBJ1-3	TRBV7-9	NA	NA	CASRAGQGNTIYF	TGTGCCAGCAGGGCGGGACAAGGAAACACCATATATTTT
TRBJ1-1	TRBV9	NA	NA	CASSARTALNTEAFF	TGTGCCAGCAGCGCGAGGACAGCCTTGAACACTGAAGCTTTCTTT
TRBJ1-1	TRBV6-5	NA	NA	CASQRNTEAFF	TGTGCCAGCCAGAGGAACACTGAAGCTTTCTTT
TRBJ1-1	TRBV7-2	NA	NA	CASSPPGTEAFF	TGTGCCAGCAGCCCGCCGGGCACTGAAGCTTTCTTT
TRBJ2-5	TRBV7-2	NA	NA	CASSLGAKETQYF	TGTGCCAGCAGCTTAGGCGCGAAAGAGACCCAGTACTTC
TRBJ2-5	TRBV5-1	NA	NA	CASSLDQETQYF	TGCGCCAGCAGCTTGGACCAAGAGACCCAGTACTTC
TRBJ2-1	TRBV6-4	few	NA	CASSDGENEQFF	TGTGCCAGCAGTGATGGCGAGAATGAGCAGTTCTTC
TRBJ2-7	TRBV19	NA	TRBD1	CASSTPRDRGYEQYF	TGTGCCAGTAGTACCCCACGGGACAGGGGGTACGAGCAGTACTTC
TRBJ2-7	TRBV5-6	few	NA	CASSLAAGGLFEQYF	TGTGCCAGCAGCTTGGCGGCAGGGGGGTTATTCGAGCAGTACTTC
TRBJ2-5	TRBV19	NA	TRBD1	CASSGLGTGRYQETQYF	TGTGCCAGTAGTGGACTGGGGACAGGGCGGTACCAAGAGACCCAGTACTTC
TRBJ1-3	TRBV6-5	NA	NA	CASSPHSYTGNTIYF	TGTGCCAGCAGTCCCCACTCGTACACTGGAAACACCATATATTTT
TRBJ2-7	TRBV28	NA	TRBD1	CASRTTGTNYEQYF	TGTGCCAGCAGGACGACAGGGACCAACTACGAGCAGTACTTC
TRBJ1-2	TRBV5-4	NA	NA	CASSEAVNYGYTF	TGTGCCAGCAGCGAGGCCGTTAACTATGGCTACACCTTC
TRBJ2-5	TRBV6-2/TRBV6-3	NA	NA	CASSWGPDPRTQYF	TGTGCCAGCAGTTGGGGACCTGACCCACGGACCCAGTACTTC